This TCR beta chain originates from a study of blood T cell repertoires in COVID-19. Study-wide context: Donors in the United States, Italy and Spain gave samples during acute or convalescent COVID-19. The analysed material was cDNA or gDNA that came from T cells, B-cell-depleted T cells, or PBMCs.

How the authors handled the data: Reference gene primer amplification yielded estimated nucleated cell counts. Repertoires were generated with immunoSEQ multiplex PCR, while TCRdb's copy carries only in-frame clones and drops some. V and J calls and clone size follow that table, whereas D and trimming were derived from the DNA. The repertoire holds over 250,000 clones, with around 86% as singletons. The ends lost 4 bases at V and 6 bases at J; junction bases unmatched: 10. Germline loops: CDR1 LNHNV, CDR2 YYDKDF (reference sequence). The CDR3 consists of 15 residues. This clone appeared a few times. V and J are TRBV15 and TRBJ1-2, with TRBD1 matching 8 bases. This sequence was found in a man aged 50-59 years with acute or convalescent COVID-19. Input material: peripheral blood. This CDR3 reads CATSKRQGPRDGYTF. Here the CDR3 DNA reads TGTGCCACCAGCAAAAGACAGGGGCCCAGGGATGGCTACACCTTC.